The following is a T cell receptor beta chain sequence with its context. Its antigen remains unknown. The sample is drawn from a study of spatial heterogeneity in lung cancer. Background on the study: Detected beta-chain sequences consistently exceeded alpha-chain sequences. Correlation of TCR transcript counts in tumor regions with a T cell module score from matched bulk RNA-seq was strong.

Broader study findings: The number of expanded tumor alpha and beta chains correlated with mutation number.

Time point indicated: sample taken at primary tumor resection. The library protocol tagged each TCR cDNA with a unique molecular identifier. MiXCR, applied by TCRdb to the 5' RACE reads, yields one record per CDR3 protein. The table lists 20,000 to 25,000 distinct CDR3 sequences, roughly 9% of them singletons. The sequence was collected from a male donor with early-stage non-small cell lung cancer. The sequencing here drew on lung tumor tissue, taken at surgery.

The CDR3 spells CASSGSGGASEQFF. In DNA, the CDR3 is TGTGCCAGCAGTGGTAGCGGGGGGGCCAGTGAGCAGTTCTTC. The rearrangement joins TRBV2 to TRBJ2-1; 11 nucleotides line up with TRBD2. The junction had 5 bases not matched to a gene; V was cut back by 4 bases and J by 9 bases. Germline loops: CDR1 SNHLY, CDR2 FYNNEI. The CDR3 runs 14 residues.